This T cell receptor (beta chain) came from a study of T cells in Graves' hyperthyroidism and ophthalmopathy. Findings of the study overall: Ophthalmopathy cases were set apart from stable hyperthyroidism by a 13 V-J model.

RNA transcripts were the template for amplifying TCR beta CDR3 regions. First-round RT-PCR of the TCR CDR3 relied on the HTBI primer set. TCRdb reprocessed the multiplex PCR reads via MiXCR and lists one record per CDR3 protein. This sample yields about 400,000 distinct CDR3 sequences, of which more than 20% are seen a single time; more than 60% belongs to the top ten. This clonotype was counted many times. The antigen is unknown. The CDR3 is 15 amino acids. Germline V gene lookup returns CDR1 SGHTA and CDR2 FQGNSA. After removal of 6 bases from V and 9 bases from J, the junction contained 12 bases not matched to a gene.

Sequencing was done on a sample of blood. V and J are TRBV7-2 and TRBJ2-1; 9 bases line up with TRBD2. The clonotype comes from a man in his forties or fifties with Graves' hyperthyroidism. The CDR3 coding sequence is TGTGCCAGCAGGCCCTCGGCGGGAGGGCCGATTGAGCAGTTCTTC. It encodes CASRPSAGGPIEQFF.